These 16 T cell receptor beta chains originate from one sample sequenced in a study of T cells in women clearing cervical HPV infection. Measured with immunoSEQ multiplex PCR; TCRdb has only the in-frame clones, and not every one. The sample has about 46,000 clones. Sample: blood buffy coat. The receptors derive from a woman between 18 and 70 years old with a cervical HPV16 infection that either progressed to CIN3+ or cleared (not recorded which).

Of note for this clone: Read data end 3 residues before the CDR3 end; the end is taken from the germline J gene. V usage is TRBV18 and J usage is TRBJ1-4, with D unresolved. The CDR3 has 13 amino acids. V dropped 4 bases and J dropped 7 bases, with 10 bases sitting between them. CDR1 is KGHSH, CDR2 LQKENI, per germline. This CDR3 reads CASSHANSEKLFF. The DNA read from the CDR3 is TGTGCCAGCTCACACGCCAATAGTGAAAAA.

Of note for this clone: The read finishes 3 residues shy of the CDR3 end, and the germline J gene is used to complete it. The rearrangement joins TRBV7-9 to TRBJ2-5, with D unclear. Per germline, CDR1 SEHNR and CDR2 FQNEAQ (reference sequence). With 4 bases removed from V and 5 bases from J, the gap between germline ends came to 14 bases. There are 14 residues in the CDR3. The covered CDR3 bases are TGTGCCAGCAGCTCTGACACGGAGAGGGAGACC. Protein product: CASSSDTERET. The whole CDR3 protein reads CASSSDTERETQYF.

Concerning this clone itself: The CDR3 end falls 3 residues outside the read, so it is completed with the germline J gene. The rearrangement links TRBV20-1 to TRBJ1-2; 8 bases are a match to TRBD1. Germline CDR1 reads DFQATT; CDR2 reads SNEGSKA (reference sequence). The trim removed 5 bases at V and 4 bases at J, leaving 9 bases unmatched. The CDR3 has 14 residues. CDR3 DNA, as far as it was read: TGCAGTGCTGATCCCGGACAGGGCGTCTATGGC. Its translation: CSADPGQGVYG. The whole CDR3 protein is CSADPGQGVYGYTF.

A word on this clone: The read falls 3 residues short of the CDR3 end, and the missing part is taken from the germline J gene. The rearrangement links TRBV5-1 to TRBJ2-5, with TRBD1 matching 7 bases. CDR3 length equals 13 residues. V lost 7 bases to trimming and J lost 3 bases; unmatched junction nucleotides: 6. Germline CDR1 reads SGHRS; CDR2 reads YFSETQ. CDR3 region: CASHRGGEETQYF. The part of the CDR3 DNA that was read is TGCGCCAGCCATCGAGGGGGCGAAGAGACC.

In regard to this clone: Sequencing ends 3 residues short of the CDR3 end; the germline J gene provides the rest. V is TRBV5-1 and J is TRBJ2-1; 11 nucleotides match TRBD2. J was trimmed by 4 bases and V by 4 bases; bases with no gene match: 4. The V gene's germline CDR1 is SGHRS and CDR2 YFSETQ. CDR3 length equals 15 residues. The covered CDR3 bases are TGCGCCAGCAGCACCACTAGCGGGGGTTACAATGAG. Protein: CASSTTSGGYNE. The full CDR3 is CASSTTSGGYNEQFF.

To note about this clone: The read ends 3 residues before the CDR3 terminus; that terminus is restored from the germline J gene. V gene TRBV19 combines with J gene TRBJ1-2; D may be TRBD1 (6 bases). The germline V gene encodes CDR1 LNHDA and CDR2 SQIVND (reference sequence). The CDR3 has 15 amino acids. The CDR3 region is CASSTSSDSSYDYTF. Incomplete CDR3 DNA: TGTGCCAGTAGTACCTCATCGGACAGCTCCTACGAC.

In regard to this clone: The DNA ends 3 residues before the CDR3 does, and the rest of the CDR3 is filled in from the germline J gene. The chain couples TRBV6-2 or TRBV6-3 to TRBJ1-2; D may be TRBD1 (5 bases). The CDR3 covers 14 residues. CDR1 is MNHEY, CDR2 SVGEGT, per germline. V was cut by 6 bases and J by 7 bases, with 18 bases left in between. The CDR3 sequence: CASSHPSGAGGYTF. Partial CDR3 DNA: TGTGCCAGCAGCCACCCTAGCGGGGCTGGTGGC.

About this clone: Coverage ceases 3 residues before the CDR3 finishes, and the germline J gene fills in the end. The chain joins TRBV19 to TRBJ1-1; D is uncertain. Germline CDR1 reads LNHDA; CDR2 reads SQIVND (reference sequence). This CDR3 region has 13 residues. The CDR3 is CASSRYRSDPAFF. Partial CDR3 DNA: TGTGCCAGTAGTAGGTACAGATCGGATCCA.

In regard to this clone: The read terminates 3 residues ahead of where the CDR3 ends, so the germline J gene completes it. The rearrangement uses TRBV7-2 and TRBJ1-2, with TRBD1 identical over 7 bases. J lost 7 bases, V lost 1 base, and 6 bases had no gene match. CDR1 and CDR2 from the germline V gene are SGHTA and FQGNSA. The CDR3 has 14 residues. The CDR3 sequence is CASSLEQGVSGYTF. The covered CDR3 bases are TGTGCCAGCAGCTTAGAGCAGGGGGTGAGTGGC. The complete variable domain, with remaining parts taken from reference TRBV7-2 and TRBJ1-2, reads GAGVSQSPSNKVTEKGKDVELRCDPISGHTALYWYRQSLGQGLEFLIYFQGNSAPDKSGLPSDRFSAERTGGSVSTLTIQRTQQEDSAVYLCASSLEQGVSGYTFGSGTRLTVV.

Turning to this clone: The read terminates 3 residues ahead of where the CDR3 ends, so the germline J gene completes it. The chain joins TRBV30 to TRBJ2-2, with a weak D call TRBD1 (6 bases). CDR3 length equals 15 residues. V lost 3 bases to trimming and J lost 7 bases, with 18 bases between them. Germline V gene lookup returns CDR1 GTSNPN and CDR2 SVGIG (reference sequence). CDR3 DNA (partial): TGTGCCTGGAGCTTGGGGGCAGGCGGTCACGGGGAG. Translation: CAWSLGAGGHGE. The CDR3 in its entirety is CAWSLGAGGHGELFF.

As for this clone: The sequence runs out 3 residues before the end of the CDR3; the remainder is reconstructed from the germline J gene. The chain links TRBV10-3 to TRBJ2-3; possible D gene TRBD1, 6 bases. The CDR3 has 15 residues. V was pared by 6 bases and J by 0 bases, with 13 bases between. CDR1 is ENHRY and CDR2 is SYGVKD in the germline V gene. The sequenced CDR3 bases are TGTGCCATCAGGGATAACAGGGTGAGCACAGATACG. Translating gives CAIRDNRVSTDT. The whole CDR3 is CAIRDNRVSTDTQYF.

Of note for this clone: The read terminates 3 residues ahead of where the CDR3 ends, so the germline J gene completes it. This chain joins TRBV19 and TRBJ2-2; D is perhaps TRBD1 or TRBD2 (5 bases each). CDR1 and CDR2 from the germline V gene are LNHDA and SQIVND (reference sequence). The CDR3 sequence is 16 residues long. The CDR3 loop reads CASTMQGGGTNEKLFF. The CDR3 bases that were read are TGTGCCAGTACCATGCAGGGTGGAGGAACTAATGAAAAG.

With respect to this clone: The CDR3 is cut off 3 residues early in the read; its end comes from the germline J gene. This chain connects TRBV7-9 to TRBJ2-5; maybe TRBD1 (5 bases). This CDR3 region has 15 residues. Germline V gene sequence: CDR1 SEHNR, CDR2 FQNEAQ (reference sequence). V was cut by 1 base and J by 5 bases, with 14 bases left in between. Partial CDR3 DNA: TGTGCCAGCAGCTTAGAGGTCAGGGCCCCGGAGACC. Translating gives CASSLEVRAPET. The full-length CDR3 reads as CASSLEVRAPETQYF.

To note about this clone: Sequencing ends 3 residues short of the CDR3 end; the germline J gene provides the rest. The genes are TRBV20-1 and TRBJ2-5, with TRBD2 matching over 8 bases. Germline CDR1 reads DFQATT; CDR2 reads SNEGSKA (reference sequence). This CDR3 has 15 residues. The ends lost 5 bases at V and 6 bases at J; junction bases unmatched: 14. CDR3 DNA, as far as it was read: TGCAGTGCTGGACCCCCTCAACTAGCGGAGAAGACC. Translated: CSAGPPQLAEKT. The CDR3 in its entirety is CSAGPPQLAEKTQYF.

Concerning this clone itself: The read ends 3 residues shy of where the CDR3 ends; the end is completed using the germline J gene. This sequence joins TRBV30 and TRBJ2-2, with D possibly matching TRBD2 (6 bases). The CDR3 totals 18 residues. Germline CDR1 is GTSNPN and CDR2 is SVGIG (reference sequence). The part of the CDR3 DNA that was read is TGTGCCTGGAGTGTAAGGCTAGCGTCTCGAAGGGAGAACTCACCG. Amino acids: CAWSVRLASRRENSP. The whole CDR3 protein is CAWSVRLASRRENSPLFF. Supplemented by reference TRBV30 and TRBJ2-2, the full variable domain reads SQTIHQWPATLVQPVGSPLSLECTVEGTSNPNLYWYRQAAGRGLQLLFYSVGIGQISSEVPQNLSASRPQDRQFILSSKKLLLSDSGFYLCAWSVRLASRRENSPLFFGEGSRLTVL.

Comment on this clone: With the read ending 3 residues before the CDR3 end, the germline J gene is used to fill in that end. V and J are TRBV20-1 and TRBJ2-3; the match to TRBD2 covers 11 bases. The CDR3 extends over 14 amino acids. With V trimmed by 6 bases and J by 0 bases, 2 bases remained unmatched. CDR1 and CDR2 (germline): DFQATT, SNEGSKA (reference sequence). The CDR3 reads CSARLAGSTDTQYF. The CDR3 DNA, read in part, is TGCAGTGCGCGACTAGCGGGGAGCACAGATACG.